This T cell receptor beta chain was found in a study of PD-1 blockade in mismatch repair-deficient tumors. Study-level findings and limits: Tumor-resident clones, often absent from pretreatment blood, expanded after pembrolizumab and then contracted.

Every patient had mismatch repair deficiency by PCR or immunohistochemistry. Clones were sequenced by immunoSEQ multiplex PCR, and TCRdb holds only the in-frame ones, with some missing. The table records under 150,000 clones, about 86% of them present only once. About this clone itself: Its antigen is still unknown.

Per the germline V gene, CDR1 is MNHEY and CDR2 is SMNVEV (reference sequence). Trimming stripped 3 bases from V and 4 bases from J, with 16 bases between. The CDR3 spans 16 residues. The chain employs TRBV27 and TRBJ2-1; a possible D gene is TRBD2 (5 bases). This sequence originates from an adult with mismatch repair-deficient cancer. This specimen was peripheral blood, taken 44 weeks after starting pembrolizumab. CDR3 DNA sequence: TGTGCCAGCAGTTTGTTTCGTGGGAGCGGTTACAATGAGCAGTTCTTC. This encodes CASSLFRGSGYNEQFF.